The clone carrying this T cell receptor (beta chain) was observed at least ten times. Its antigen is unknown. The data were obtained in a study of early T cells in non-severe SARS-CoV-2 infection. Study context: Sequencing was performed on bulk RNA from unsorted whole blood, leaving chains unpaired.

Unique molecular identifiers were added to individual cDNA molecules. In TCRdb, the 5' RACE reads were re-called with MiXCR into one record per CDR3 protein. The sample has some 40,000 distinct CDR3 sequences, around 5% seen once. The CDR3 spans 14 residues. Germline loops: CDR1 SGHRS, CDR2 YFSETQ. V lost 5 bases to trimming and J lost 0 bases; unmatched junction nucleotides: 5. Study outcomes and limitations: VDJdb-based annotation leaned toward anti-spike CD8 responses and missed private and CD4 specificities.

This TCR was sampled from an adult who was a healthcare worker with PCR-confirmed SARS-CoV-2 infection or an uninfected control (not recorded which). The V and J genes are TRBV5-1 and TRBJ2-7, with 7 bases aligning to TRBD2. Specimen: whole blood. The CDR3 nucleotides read TGCGCCAGCAGGGGAACTAGCGCCTCCTACGAGCAGTACTTC. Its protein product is CASRGTSASYEQYF.